This T cell receptor beta chain is from a study of cytomegalovirus exposure and HLA in healthy donors. Study conclusions and caveats: What a later analysis reportedly showed was that an Asian-associated ancestry cluster had fewer N-insertions than the approximately 670-donor mean.

A word on this clone: Its specificity is unknown.

Germline CDR1 reads SGHTA; CDR2 reads FQGTGA. Trimming took 3 bases from V and 0 from J, leaving 10 bases between them. The CDR3 runs 15 residues. The PCR employed 60 Vbeta primers together with 13 Jbeta primers. The authors' processing: A later analysis tallied approximately 87 million unique TCR beta chains, approximately 10 million of them shared. Some clones are missing from TCRdb's copy, which holds only in-frame ones; the method was immunoSEQ multiplex PCR. That table supplies the V and J calls and clone size; D and trimming were determined from the DNA. Of 150,000 or so clones in the sample, about four fifths were seen once.

V is TRBV7-3 and J is TRBJ2-3; D might be TRBD1 (6 bases). The sequence derives from a woman aged 50 to 65 in good health and CMV-seropositive. The sequenced sample consisted of PBMCs. The CDR3 bases are TGTGCCAGCAGCTTTGGACAGCCAAGCACAGATACGCAGTATTTT. Translation: CASSFGQPSTDTQYF. Combining the CDR3 with reference TRBV7-3 and TRBJ2-3 gives the whole variable domain GAGVSQTPSNKVTEKGKYVELRCDPISGHTALYWYRQSLGQGPEFLIYFQGTGAADDSGLPNDRFFAVRPEGSVSTLKIQRTERGDSAVYLCASSFGQPSTDTQYFGPGTRLTVL.